One sample yielded the 27 T cell receptor beta chains listed below, sequenced in a study of T cell repertoires in ileal Crohn's disease (dated by TCRdb to the late 2010s). The sample's time point, from its label and the paper: neoterminal ileum biopsy at postoperative endoscopy, about 6 months after surgery. The method behind the library was the immunoSEQ multiplex PCR assay. Here the immuneACCESS table is served through TCRdb, limited to in-frame sequences with V and J called. Missing clones are a known gap in these copies; in checked studies unresolved V genes cover under half, and the rest lacks a known reason. This sample has more than 550 clones in its table, and roughly 95% of those were observed once. Roughly 3.5% of the sample lies in the top ten. The sample consisted of ileal tissue. The receptors originated from an adult with Crohn's disease.

V is TRBV9 and J is TRBJ1-2, with a weak D call TRBD1 (5 bases). The CDR3 has 15 amino acids. V lost 2 bases and J lost 0, with 11 bases in between. The V gene's germline CDR1 is SGDLS and CDR2 YYNGEE. The CDR3 coding sequence is TGTGCCAGCAGCGTTTACAGGACCACTAACTATGGCTACACCTTC. Translating gives CASSVYRTTNYGYTF.

This chain joins TRBV19 and TRBJ1-5; possible D gene TRBD1, 5 bases. With 3 bases removed from V and 5 bases from J, the gap between germline ends came to 17 bases. The CDR3 contains 16 residues. Germline V gene data show CDR1 as LNHDA and CDR2 as SQIVND (reference sequence). Here the CDR3 reads CASSISPTDVYQPQHF. CDR3 DNA: TGTGCCAGTAGTATTAGTCCGACAGACGTCTATCAGCCCCAGCATTTT. Filled out from reference TRBV19 and TRBJ1-5, the complete variable domain reads DGGITQSPKYLFRKEGQNVTLSCEQNLNHDAMYWYRQDPGQGLRLIYYSQIVNDFQKGDIAEGYSVSREKKESFPLTVTSAQKNPTAFYLCASSISPTDVYQPQHFGDGTRLSIL.

The J gene is TRBJ2-1, the V gene TRBV23-1, with 11 bases lining up with TRBD1. TRBV23-1 is annotated as an ORF whose role is uncertain. This CDR3 comprises 18 residues. The J segment lost 4 bases and the V segment lost 4 bases, leaving 12 bases of the junction unmatched. Here the CDR3 reads CASSPPGPGQGGYNEQFF. In DNA form, the CDR3 reads TGCGCCAGCAGTCCCCCCGGGCCGGGACAGGGGGGTTACAATGAGCAGTTCTTC.

This chain connects TRBV19 to TRBJ2-3, with D unresolved. The CDR3 sequence is 14 residues long. The V gene lost 3 bases and the J gene lost 1 base, with 8 bases spanning the gap. The germline V gene encodes CDR1 LNHDA and CDR2 SQIVND (reference sequence). This CDR3 reads CASSIFAGTDTQYF. CDR3 nucleotides: TGTGCCAGTAGTATCTTCGCGGGCACAGATACGCAGTATTTT.

Only one count was recorded for this clone. This rearrangement joins TRBV4-3 to TRBJ1-2; D gene unclear. The germline CDR1 and CDR2 sequences are LGHNA and YSLEER. CDR3 length: 11 amino acids. The ends were cut back, 5 bases at V and 4 bases at J, with 5 bases in the middle. This CDR3 reads CASSKGYGYTF. The DNA of the CDR3 is TGCGCCAGCAGCAAAGGCTATGGCTACACCTTC.

The rearrangement uses TRBV4-3 and TRBJ2-6; no firm D call. CDR3 length: 16 amino acids. The V and J ends lost 0 bases and 1 base respectively, with 7 bases between them. Germline V gene lookup returns CDR1 LGHNA and CDR2 YSLEER. CDR3 amino acids: CASSQDYVSGANVLTF. The DNA for the CDR3 is TGCGCCAGCAGCCAAGATTACGTGTCTGGGGCCAACGTCCTGACTTTC.

The rearrangement joins TRBV5-2 to TRBJ1-2. TRBV5-2 is assigned pseudogene status. This CDR3 region has 16 residues. The CDR3 DNA follows: TGTGCCAGCAATGCATGGCGAGAGTACGAGACCTATGGCTACACCTTC. Translated: CASNAWREYETYGYTF.

The chain combines TRBV11-2 with TRBJ2-2, with TRBD1 matching over 7 bases. There are 15 residues in the CDR3. Germline V CDR1 and CDR2: SGHAT, FQNNGV. Unmatched junction bases numbered 5, after V lost 2 bases and J lost 5 bases. CDR3 in amino acids: CASSLWQGETGELFF. The CDR3 nucleotides read TGTGCCAGCAGCTTATGGCAGGGGGAAACCGGGGAGCTGTTTTTT.

This sequence joins TRBV28 and TRBJ2-7, with D possibly TRBD2 on 6 matching bases. V dropped 2 bases and J dropped 3 bases, with 29 bases sitting between them. Germline assignment: CDR1 MDHEN and CDR2 SYDVKM. This CDR3 is built from 20 residues. Here the CDR3 DNA reads TGTGCCAGCAGTTTAAGAATGGGTGGAGCGTCCAGATGGAGGGGCTACGAGCAGTACTTC. This gives the protein CASSLRMGGASRWRGYEQYF.

The CDR3 nucleotides read TGTGCCAGCCGGCTAGCGCACACCGGGGAGCTGTTTTTT. Its translation: CASRLAHTGELFF. This chain connects TRBV2 to TRBJ2-2, with a possible D match to TRBD2 (6 bases). V was cut by 8 bases and J by 3 bases, with 10 bases left in between. Germline V lookup: CDR1 SNHLY, CDR2 FYNNEI. The CDR3 spans 13 residues.

The V and J genes are TRBV18 and TRBJ2-5; D tentatively reads TRBD1 or TRBD2 (5 bases each). CDR3 size: 14 residues. Deletions cut 3 bases from V and 5 bases from J, with 13 bases between. Germline V gives CDR1 KGHSH, CDR2 LQKENI. The CDR3 here is CASSPNWGSETQYF. The CDR3 coding sequence is TGTGCCAGCTCACCCAATTGGGGGTCTGAGACCCAGTACTTC.

This sequence joins TRBV6-5 and TRBJ2-3; the D is unclear. Per the germline V gene, CDR1 is MNHEY and CDR2 is SVGAGI. Trimming took off 2 bases at V and 2 bases at J, with 11 bases between the two ends. The CDR3 spans 15 residues. In DNA form, the CDR3 reads TGTGCCAGCAGTTACACGGGCAGTTACACAGATACGCAGTATTTT. Its protein is CASSYTGSYTDTQYF.

The CDR3: CAISEWLSTDTQYF. Written as DNA, the CDR3 is TGTGCCATCAGTGAGTGGCTTAGCACAGATACGCAGTATTTT. The chain links TRBV10-3 to TRBJ2-3; D call uncertain. Trimming cost V 1 base and J 0 bases, with 5 bases left between them. This CDR3 region has 14 residues. Germline V gives CDR1 ENHRY, CDR2 SYGVKD.

CDR3: CASSAFPPKLFF. In DNA form, the CDR3 reads TGTGCCAGCAGTGCTTTCCCCCCCAAGCTGTTTTTT. The chain combines TRBV28 with TRBJ2-2; no reliable D call. Germline V CDR1 and CDR2: MDHEN, SYDVKM. This CDR3 region has 12 residues. With 5 bases removed from V and 12 bases from J, the gap between germline ends came to 13 bases.

V gene TRBV18 combines with J gene TRBJ2-7; D tentatively reads TRBD1 or TRBD2 (5 bases each). Trimming stripped 6 bases from V and 6 bases from J, with 12 bases between. The CDR3 length is 12 residues. Per the germline V gene, CDR1 is KGHSH and CDR2 is LQKENI. The CDR3, as DNA: TGTGCCAGCTCCCATGAGGGGCCCGAGCAGTACTTC. Translating gives CASSHEGPEQYF.

This chain joins TRBV6-1 and TRBJ2-5; D uncertain. Trimming removed 6 bases at V and 4 bases at J, with 3 bases between. Germline assignment: CDR1 MNHNS and CDR2 SASEGT. The CDR3 has 10 amino acids. CDR3: CASRLETQYF. The DNA for the CDR3 is TGTGCCAGCAGGTTAGAGACCCAGTACTTC.

This clone was counted once. This chain connects TRBV5-4 to TRBJ1-2; D gene ambiguous. Germline values: CDR1 SGHNT, CDR2 YYREEE (reference sequence). Deletions cut 0 bases from V and 4 bases from J, with 19 bases between. The CDR3 loop spans 17 amino acids. The CDR3 spells CASSLEASRFYGYGYTF. The CDR3 coding sequence is TGTGCCAGCAGCTTGGAAGCATCGAGGTTTTATGGCTATGGCTACACCTTC.

V and J are TRBV15 and TRBJ2-7; perhaps TRBD1 as D (5 bases). V was clipped by 5 bases and J by 1 base, with 9 bases between them. This CDR3 has 13 residues. Germline V lookup: CDR1 LNHNV, CDR2 YYDKDF (reference sequence). CDR3 in amino acids: CATSAGPSYEQYF. The CDR3 nucleotides read TGTGCCACCAGCGCAGGGCCTTCCTACGAGCAGTACTTC.

The rearrangement joins TRBV7-2 to TRBJ1-4; maybe TRBD1 (5 bases). Germline lookup yields CDR1 SGHTA and CDR2 FQGNSA. Trimming removed 5 bases from V and 11 bases from J, with 15 bases in between. There are 13 residues in the CDR3. CDR3 in amino acids: CASSLSRGRKLFF. The CDR3 coding sequence is TGTGCCAGCAGCCTTTCGAGGGGTCGCAAACTGTTTTTT.

This chain joins TRBV7-2 and TRBJ1-1; weak D call: TRBD1 (6 bases). Trimming removed 5 bases at V and 4 bases at J, with 11 bases between. The CDR3 runs 13 residues. CDR1 SGHTA and CDR2 FQGNSA come from the germline V gene. DNA of the CDR3: TGTGCCAGCAGCGCCTACAGGGTCACTGAAGCTTTCTTT. Translating it yields CASSAYRVTEAFF.

V and J are TRBV5-4 and TRBJ1-2, with 9 positions matching TRBD1. The germline V gene has CDR1 SGHNT and CDR2 YYREEE (reference sequence). The length of the CDR3 is 16 residues. The V and J ends lost 0 bases and 3 bases, in that order; junction bases with no gene match: 6. The CDR3 reads CASSLDRGRIDYGYTF. DNA of the CDR3: TGTGCCAGCAGCTTGGACAGGGGGCGAATAGACTATGGCTACACCTTC. Full variable domain (remainder filled in from reference TRBV5-4 and TRBJ1-2): ETGVTQSPTHLIKTRGQQVTLRCSSQSGHNTVSWYQQALGQGPQFIFQYYREEENGRGNFPPRFSGLQFPNYSSELNVNALELDDSALYLCASSLDRGRIDYGYTFGSGTRLTVV.

The chain couples TRBV6-5 to TRBJ2-1; 12 bases are shared with TRBD2. The CDR3 contains 14 residues. Germline V lookup: CDR1 MNHEY, CDR2 SVGAGI. V lost 5 bases, J lost 7 bases, and 3 bases stayed unmatched. CDR3 amino acids: CASSASGRGNEQFF. The CDR3 DNA sequence: TGTGCCAGCAGTGCTAGCGGGAGGGGTAATGAGCAGTTCTTC.

The chain has TRBV6-1 and TRBJ1-2; 8 nucleotides line up with TRBD1. Germline assignment: CDR1 MNHNS and CDR2 SASEGT. Trimming at V came to 8 bases and at J to 4 bases, leaving 9 bases not matched to a gene. The CDR3 sequence is 14 residues long. For the CDR3, the DNA is TGTGCCAGCGACCTGACAGGGGAGCCCTATGGCTACACCTTC. It is translated as CASDLTGEPYGYTF.

The rearrangement joins TRBV5-6 to TRBJ2-5; 8 bases fit TRBD1. The V and J ends lost 0 bases and 4 bases, in that order; junction bases with no gene match: 5. Per germline, CDR1 SGHDT and CDR2 YYEEEE. The CDR3 sequence is 15 residues long. CDR3 DNA: TGTGCCAGCAGCTTGGGAACAGGGGGTGCAGAGACCCAGTACTTC. Translated, it gives CASSLGTGGAETQYF.

The V gene is TRBV5-1, the J gene TRBJ1-2; D not certain. Deletions cut 0 bases from V and 4 bases from J, with 7 bases between. Germline V gives CDR1 SGHRS, CDR2 YFSETQ. This CDR3 spans 13 amino acids. CDR3 amino acids: CASSLGEPYGYTF. The CDR3 nucleotides are TGCGCCAGCAGCTTGGGAGAGCCCTATGGCTACACCTTC.

This sequence joins TRBV19 and TRBJ2-2; a possible D gene is TRBD1 (5 bases). V lost 5 bases to trimming and J lost 3 bases, with 19 bases between them. Germline assignment: CDR1 LNHDA and CDR2 SQIVND (reference sequence). The CDR3 loop spans 17 amino acids. The CDR3 reads CASSFPSSTAYTGELFF. In DNA, the CDR3 is TGTGCCAGTAGTTTTCCCTCCTCGACAGCATACACCGGGGAGCTGTTTTTT.

The rearrangement links TRBV13 to TRBJ1-1; weak D call: TRBD1 (6 bases). CDR1 PRHDT and CDR2 FYEKMQ come from the germline V gene (reference sequence). This CDR3 spans 13 amino acids. Trimming stripped 7 bases from V and 1 base from J, with 10 bases between. The CDR3 nucleotides are TGTGCCAGCACAGGGGAGGGGAACACTGAAGCTTTCTTT. Protein sequence: CASTGEGNTEAFF.